This T cell receptor beta chain is drawn from a study of blood T cell repertoires in COVID-19. Overall study context: Sites in the United States, Italy and Spain provided acute and convalescent COVID-19 samples.

Clones were sequenced by immunoSEQ multiplex PCR, and TCRdb holds only the in-frame ones, with some missing. The sample yields roughly 500,000 clones, 89% seen once. V dropped 6 bases and J dropped 2; count of bases not matched to a gene: 6. This CDR3 has 14 residues. The germline gives CDR1 LNHDA, CDR2 SQIVND (reference sequence). Sample: peripheral blood. This sequence joins TRBV19 and TRBJ1-2, with 7 bases lining up with TRBD1. The sequence was collected from a young man with COVID-19, enrolled during active disease. The CDR3 spells CASRTGESNYGYTF. CDR3 DNA: TGTGCCAGTAGAACAGGGGAGTCCAACTATGGCTACACCTTC.